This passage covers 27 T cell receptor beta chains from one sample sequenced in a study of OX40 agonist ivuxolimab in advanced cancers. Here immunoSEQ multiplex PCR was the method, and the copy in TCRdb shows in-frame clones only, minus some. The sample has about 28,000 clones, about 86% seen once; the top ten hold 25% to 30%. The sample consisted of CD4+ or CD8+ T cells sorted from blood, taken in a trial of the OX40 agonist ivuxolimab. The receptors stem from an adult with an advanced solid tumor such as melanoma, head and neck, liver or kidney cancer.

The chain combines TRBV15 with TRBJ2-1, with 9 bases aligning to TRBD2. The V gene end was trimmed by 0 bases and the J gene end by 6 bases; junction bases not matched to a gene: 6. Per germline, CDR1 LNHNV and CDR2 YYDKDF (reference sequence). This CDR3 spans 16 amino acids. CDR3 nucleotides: TGTGCCACCAGCAGAGATCGTAGCGGGGGAACCAATGAGCAGTTCTTC. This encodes CATSRDRSGGTNEQFF.

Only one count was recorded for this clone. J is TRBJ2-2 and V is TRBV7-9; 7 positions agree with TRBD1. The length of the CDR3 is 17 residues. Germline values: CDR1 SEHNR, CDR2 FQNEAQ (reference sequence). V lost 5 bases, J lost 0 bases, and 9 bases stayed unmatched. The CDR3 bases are TGTGCCAGCAGCCCACCCTCCGGGACAGCGAACACCGGGGAGCTGTTTTTT. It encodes CASSPPSGTANTGELFF.

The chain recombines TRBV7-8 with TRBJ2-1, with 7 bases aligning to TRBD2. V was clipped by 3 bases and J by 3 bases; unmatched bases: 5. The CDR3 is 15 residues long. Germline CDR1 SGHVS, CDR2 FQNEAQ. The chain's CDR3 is CASSFPGLNYNEQFF. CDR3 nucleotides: TGTGCCAGCAGCTTCCCGGGACTAAACTACAATGAGCAGTTCTTC. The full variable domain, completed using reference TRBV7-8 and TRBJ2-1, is GAGVSQSPRYKVAKRGQDVALRCDPISGHVSLFWYQQALGQGPEFLTYFQNEAQLDKSGLPSDRFFAERPEGSVSTLKIQRTQQEDSAVYLCASSFPGLNYNEQFFGPGTRLTVL.

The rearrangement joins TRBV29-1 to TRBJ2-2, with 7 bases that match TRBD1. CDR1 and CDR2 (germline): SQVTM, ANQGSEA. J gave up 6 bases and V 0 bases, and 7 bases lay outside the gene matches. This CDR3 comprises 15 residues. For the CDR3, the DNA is TGCAGCGTTGAAGATGAACAGGGGATCGCCGGGGAGCTGTTTTTT. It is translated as CSVEDEQGIAGELFF.

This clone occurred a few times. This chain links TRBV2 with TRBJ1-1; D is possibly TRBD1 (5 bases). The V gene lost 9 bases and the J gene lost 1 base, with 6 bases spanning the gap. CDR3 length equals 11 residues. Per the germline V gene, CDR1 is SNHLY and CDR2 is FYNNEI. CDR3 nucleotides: TGTGCCAGGGGGGAGAACACTGAAGCTTTCTTT. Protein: CARGENTEAFF.

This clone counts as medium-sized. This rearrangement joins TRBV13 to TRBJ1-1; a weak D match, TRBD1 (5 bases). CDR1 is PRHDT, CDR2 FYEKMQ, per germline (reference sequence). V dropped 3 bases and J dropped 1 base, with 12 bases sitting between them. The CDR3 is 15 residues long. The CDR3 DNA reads TGTGCCAGCAGCTTGCGGGCCGGGGGGAACACTGAAGCTTTCTTT. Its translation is CASSLRAGGNTEAFF.

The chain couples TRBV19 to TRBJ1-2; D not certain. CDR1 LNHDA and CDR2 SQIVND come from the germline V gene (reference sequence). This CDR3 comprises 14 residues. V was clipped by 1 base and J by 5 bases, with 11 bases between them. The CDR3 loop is CASSIVGSSYGYTF. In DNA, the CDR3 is TGTGCCAGTAGTATAGTCGGCAGTTCGTATGGCTACACCTTC.

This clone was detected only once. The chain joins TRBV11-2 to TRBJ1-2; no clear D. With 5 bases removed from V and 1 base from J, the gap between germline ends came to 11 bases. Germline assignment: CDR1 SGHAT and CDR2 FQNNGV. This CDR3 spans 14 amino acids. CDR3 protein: CASSLGRVNYGYTF. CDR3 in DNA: TGTGCCAGCAGCCTAGGACGGGTTAACTATGGCTACACCTTC.

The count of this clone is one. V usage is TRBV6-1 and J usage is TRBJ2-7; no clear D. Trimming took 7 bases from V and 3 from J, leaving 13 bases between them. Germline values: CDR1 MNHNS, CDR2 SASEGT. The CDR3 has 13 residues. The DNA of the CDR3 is TGTGCCAGCATAGGACGGAGTTACTACGAGCAGTACTTC. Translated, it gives CASIGRSYYEQYF.

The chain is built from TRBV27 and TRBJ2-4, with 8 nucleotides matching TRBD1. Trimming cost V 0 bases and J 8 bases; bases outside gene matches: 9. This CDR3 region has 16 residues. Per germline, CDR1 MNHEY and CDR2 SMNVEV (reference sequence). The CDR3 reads CASSLSLPDRGDIQYF. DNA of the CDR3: TGTGCCAGCAGTTTATCTCTCCCCGACAGGGGTGACATTCAGTACTTC.

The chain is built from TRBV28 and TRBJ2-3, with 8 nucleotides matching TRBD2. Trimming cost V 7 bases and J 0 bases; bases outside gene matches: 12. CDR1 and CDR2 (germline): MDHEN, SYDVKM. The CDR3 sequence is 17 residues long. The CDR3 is CASMSSGGIVSTDTQYF. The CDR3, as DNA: TGTGCCAGCATGTCGAGCGGGGGTATCGTTAGCACAGATACGCAGTATTTT.

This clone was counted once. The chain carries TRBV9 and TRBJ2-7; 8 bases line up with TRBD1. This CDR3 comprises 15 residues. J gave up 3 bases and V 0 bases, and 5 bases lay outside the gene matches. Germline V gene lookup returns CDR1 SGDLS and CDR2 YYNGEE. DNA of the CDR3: TGTGCCAGCAGCGTAGATCTCGGACAGGGCTACGAGCAGTACTTC. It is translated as CASSVDLGQGYEQYF.

CDR3 amino acids: CAISDPGTGGAGQPQHF. The CDR3 DNA reads TGTGCCATCAGTGACCCTGGGACAGGGGGCGCGGGTCAGCCCCAGCATTTT. This chain joins TRBV10-3 and TRBJ1-5, with TRBD1 matching 12 bases. CDR3 length: 17 residues. The ends lost 3 bases at V and 6 bases at J; junction bases unmatched: 9. Germline CDR1 is ENHRY and CDR2 is SYGVKD.

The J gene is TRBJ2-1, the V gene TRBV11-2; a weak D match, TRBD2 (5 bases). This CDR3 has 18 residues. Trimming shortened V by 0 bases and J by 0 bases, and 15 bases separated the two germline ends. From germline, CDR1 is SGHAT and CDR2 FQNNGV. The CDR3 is CASSLDQFSGISYNEQFF. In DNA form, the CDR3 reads TGTGCCAGCAGCTTAGATCAATTTTCCGGGATCTCCTACAATGAGCAGTTCTTC.

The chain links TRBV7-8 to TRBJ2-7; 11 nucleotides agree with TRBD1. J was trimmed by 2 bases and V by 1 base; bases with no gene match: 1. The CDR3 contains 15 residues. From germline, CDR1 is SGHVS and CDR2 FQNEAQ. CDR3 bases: TGTGCCAGCAGCTTAGTGGGACAGGGGGCCTACGAGCAGTACTTC. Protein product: CASSLVGQGAYEQYF.

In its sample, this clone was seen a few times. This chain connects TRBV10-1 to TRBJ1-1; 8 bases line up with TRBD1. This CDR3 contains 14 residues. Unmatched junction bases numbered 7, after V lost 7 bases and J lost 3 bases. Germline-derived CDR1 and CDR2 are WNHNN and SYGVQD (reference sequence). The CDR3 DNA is TGCGCCAGCATCCTGACAGGGGAGGACACTGAAGCTTTCTTT. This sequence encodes CASILTGEDTEAFF.

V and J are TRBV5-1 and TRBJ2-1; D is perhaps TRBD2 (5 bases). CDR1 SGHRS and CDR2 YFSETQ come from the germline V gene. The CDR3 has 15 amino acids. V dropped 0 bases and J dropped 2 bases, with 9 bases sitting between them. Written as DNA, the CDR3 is TGCGCCAGCAGCTTGGAACCCGGGACCTACAATGAGCAGTTCTTC. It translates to CASSLEPGTYNEQFF.

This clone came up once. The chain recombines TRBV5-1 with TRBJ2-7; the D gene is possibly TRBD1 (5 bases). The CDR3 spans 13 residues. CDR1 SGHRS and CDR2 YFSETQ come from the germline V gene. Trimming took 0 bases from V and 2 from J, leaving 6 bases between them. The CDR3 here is CASSLATAYEQYF. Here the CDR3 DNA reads TGCGCCAGCAGCTTGGCGACAGCCTACGAGCAGTACTTC.

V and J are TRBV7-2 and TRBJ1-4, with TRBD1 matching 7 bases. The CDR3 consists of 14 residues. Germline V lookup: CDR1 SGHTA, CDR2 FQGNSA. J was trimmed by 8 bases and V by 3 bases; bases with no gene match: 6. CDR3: CASSLGQGGEKLFF. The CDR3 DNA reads TGTGCCAGCAGCTTGGGGCAGGGGGGAGAAAAACTGTTTTTT.

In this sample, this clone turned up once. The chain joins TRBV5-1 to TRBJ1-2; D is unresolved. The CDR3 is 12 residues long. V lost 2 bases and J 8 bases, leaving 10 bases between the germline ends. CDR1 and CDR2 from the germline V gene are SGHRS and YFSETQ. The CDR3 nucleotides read TGCGCCAGCAGCTTCGGAACGGTGGGCTACACCTTC. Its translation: CASSFGTVGYTF.

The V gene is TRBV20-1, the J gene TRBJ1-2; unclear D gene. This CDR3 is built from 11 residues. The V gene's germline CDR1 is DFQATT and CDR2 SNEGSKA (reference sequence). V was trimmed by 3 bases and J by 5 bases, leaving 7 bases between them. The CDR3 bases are TGCAGTGCTAGCTTGGGTTATGGCTACACCTTC. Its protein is CSASLGYGYTF.

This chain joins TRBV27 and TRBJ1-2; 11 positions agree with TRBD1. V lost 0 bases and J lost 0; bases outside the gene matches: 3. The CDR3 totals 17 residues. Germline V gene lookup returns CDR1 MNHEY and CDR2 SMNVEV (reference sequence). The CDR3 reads CASSLSGQGAPNYGYTF. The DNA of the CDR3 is TGTGCCAGCAGTTTATCTGGACAGGGGGCACCTAACTATGGCTACACCTTC.

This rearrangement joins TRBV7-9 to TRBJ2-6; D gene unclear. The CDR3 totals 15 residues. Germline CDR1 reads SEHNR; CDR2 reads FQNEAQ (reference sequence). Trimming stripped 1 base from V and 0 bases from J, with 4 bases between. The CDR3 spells CASSLEGSGANVLTF. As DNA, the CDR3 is TGTGCCAGCAGCTTAGAGGGCTCTGGGGCCAACGTCCTGACTTTC.

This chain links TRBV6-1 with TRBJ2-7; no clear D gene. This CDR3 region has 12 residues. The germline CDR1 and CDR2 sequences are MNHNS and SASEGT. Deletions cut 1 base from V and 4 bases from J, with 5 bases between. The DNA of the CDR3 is TGTGCCAGCAGTGAAGTGAGATACGAGCAGTACTTC. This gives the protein CASSEVRYEQYF.

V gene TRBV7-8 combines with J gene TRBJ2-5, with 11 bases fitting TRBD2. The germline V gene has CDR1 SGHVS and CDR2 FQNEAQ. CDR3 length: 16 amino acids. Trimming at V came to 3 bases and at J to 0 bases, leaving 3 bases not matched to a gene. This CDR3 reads CASSFPLAGDQETQYF. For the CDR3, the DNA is TGTGCCAGCAGCTTCCCACTAGCGGGGGACCAAGAGACCCAGTACTTC.

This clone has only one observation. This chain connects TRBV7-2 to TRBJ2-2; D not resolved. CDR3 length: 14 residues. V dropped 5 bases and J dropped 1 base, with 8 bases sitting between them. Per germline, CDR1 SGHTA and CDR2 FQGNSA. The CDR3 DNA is TGTGCCAGCAGCGTGGACGGGAACACCGGGGAGCTGTTTTTT. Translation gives CASSVDGNTGELFF.

The CDR3 loop reads CASSSPAGGPLETQYF. As DNA, the CDR3 is TGCGCCAGCAGCTCCCCAGCGGGGGGGCCGTTAGAGACCCAGTACTTC. V and J are TRBV5-1 and TRBJ2-5; 10 bases fit TRBD2. This CDR3 comprises 16 residues. Germline V CDR1 and CDR2: SGHRS, YFSETQ. V was pared by 3 bases and J by 4 bases, with 9 bases of the junction left unmatched. The complete variable domain, with remaining parts taken from reference TRBV5-1 and TRBJ2-5, reads KAGVTQTPRYLIKTRGQQVTLSCSPISGHRSVSWYQQTPGQGLQFLFEYFSETQRNKGNFPGRFSGRQFSNSRSEMNVSTLELGDSALYLCASSSPAGGPLETQYFGPGTRLLVL.